This TCR beta chain originates from a study of molecular identifiers for immune sequencing clone quantification listed by TCRdb under 2018. Background for the entire study: For a replicate experiment, RNA from roughly 21,000 or 96,000 naive CD8 T cells was divided into five aliquots, of which four were sequenced. CD8 T cells were used in a methods study to benchmark molecular-identifier clustering-based TCR repertoire sequencing (MIDCIRS) and TCR RNA copy counting. The full study reports these points: Even against a background of some 920,000 naive CD8 T cells, spiked-in Jurkat TCR RNA amounting to a single cell's worth was reported to be detectable. When barcode sub-clustering was left out, chimeric consensus sequences inflated TCR diversity, with chimeras reaching as high as 47%. In CMV-specific effector cells, clones with more than 20 RNA copies accounted for over 98% of molecules, whereas in naive cells such clones accounted for under 1%. Naive libraries contained spiked-in Jurkat TCR RNA (more than 9 copies' worth), which is not part of the donor repertoire. Modeling estimated around 3.2 recovered TCR RNA copies per cell, compared with approximately 9.5 by digital PCR, which implies approximately 30% capture efficiency. Identical TCR molecules sharing a barcode could cause highly expanded clone sizes to be underestimated.

The protocol used for the library was PCR. The instrument was a NextSeq 500. Bulk TCR libraries were generated as previously described, with the TCR primers listed in Table S5 used. Purification of total RNA was performed with the Qiagen AllPrep DNA/RNA kit. Before analysis, reads from multiple sequencing runs of the same library were pooled. From the authors' description of their analysis: Only reads with exact TCR constant sequence were kept, trimmed to 150 nt, and grouped by their 12-nt molecular barcodes. Reads within each barcode group were sub-clustered using a 15% Levenshtein threshold, and quality-weighted consensus sequences were constructed for each RNA molecule. Non-functional sequences were removed, as were lower-count sequences one edit away from another. On the basis of fitting two negative binomial distributions, barcode sub-clusters with fewer than 20% of the maximum read count were discarded. TCRdb reprocessed the public reads (quality trimming at Q25 with fastp, clone calling with MiXCR) and kept in-frame beta chains. Duplicate CDR3 protein sequences are folded into a single record with the most common DNA and genes. In this record, the V and J calls reflect TCRdb's handling and not the investigators' own analysis. This sample has hundreds of thousands of distinct CDR3 sequences in its table, and 25% of those were observed once. The top ten constitute 0.6% to 0.9% of the sample.

Libraries of naive CD8 T cells were generated from about 21,000 to 970,000 sorted cells, with 10%, 30% or 50% of the purified RNA used. Naive CD8 T cells, defined as CD8+CD4-CCR7+CD45RA+, were FACS-sorted into RLT Plus buffer on a BD FACSAria II. To test detection sensitivity, Jurkat RNA equivalent to more than 9 TCR copies was spiked into samples of about 18,000-1,000,000 naive CD8 T cells. Enrichment of CD8 T cells was done with RosetteSep CD8+ T Cell Enrichment Cocktail plus Ficoll-Paque, and ACK red cell lysis came afterward. The junction shows trimming of 3 bases on V and 9 bases on J, and the gene matches do not reach 5 bases of it. CDR1 is given as MNHEY and CDR2 as SMNVEV, both from the germline V gene (reference sequence). The CDR3 has 14 amino acids, counting the end cysteine and phenylalanine. Solely the CDR3 DNA is kept, with 42 bases framed from the first base. At least ten counts were recorded for this clonotype. No antigen is known for it. Base qualities are not provided; no much larger clone lies one nucleotide away.

This chain joins TRBV27 to TRBJ1-6, with TRBD1 matching 7 junction bases. The clonotype was recovered from a human donor in good health. Some libraries in this study had Jurkat cell RNA spiked in. Specimen: naive CD8+ T cells from blood, with Jurkat cell RNA spiked in. The cell subset or site label of this sample denotes: FACS-sorted CD8+CD4-CCR7+CD45RA+ naive T cells. The CDR3 region: CASSLQGVVSPLHF. The nucleotides are TGTGCCAGCAGTTTGCAGGGGGTGGTTTCACCCCTCCACTTT.